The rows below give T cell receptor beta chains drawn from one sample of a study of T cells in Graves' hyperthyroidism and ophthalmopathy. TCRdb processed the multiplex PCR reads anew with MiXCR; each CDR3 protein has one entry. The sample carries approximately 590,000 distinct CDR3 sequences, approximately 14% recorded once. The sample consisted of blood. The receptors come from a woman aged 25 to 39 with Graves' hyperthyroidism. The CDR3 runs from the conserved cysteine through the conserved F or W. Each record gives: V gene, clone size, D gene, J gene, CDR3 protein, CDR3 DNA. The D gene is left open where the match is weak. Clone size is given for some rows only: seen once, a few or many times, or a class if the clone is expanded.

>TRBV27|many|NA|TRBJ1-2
CASSLYTDLSYGYTF
TGTGCCAGCAGTTTATATACGGATTTGAGCTATGGCTACACCTTC
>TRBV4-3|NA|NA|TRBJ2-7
CASRRESTGPYEQYF
TGCGCCAGCAGAAGGGAGTCTACAGGGCCCTACGAGCAGTACTTC
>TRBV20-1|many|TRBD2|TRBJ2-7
CSALTYSGRFDEQYF
TGCAGTGCTCTCACCTATAGCGGGAGATTCGACGAGCAGTACTTC
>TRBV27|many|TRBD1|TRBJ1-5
CASSLWAGGVVQPQHF
TGTGCCAGCAGTTTATGGGCAGGGGGCGTCGTTCAGCCCCAGCATTTT
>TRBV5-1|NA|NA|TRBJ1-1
CASSLGEGTEAFF
TGCGCCAGCAGCTTGGGCGAAGGTACTGAAGCTTTCTTT
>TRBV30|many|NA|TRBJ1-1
CAWSGLMNTEAFF
TGTGCCTGGAGTGGCCTCATGAACACTGAAGCTTTCTTT
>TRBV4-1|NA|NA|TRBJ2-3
CASSHLLSQASTDTQYF
TGCGCCAGCAGCCATTTACTGAGCCAGGCTAGCACAGATACGCAGTATTTT
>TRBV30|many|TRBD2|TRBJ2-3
CAWSIGTSGRTDTQYF
TGTGCCTGGAGTATCGGGACTAGCGGGAGAACAGATACGCAGTATTTT
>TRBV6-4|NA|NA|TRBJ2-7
CASSPGTRGPYEQYF
TGTGCCAGCAGCCCCGGGACCCGGGGGCCCTACGAGCAGTACTTC
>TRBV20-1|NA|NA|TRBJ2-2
CSARGDTGELFF
TGCAGTGCTAGAGGGGACACCGGGGAGCTGTTTTTT
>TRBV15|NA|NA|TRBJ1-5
CATSRDALYGQPQHF
TGTGCCACCAGCAGAGATGCGCTGTACGGTCAGCCCCAGCATTTT
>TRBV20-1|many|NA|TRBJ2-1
CSARDAPDHEQFF
TGCAGTGCTAGAGATGCCCCGGACCATGAGCAGTTCTTC
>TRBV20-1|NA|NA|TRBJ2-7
CSARVLSVGQYF
TGCAGTGCTAGAGTACTATCGGTTGGGCAGTACTTC
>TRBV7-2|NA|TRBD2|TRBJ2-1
CASSLAPGLAEFF
TGTGCCAGCAGCTTAGCGCCAGGACTAGCGGAGTTCTTC
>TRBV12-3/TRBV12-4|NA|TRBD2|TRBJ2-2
CASSLGSGGVTNTGELFF
TGTGCCAGCAGTTTAGGTAGCGGGGGGGTCACGAACACCGGGGAGCTGTTTTTT
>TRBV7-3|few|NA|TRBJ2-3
CASSLTGGPADTQYF
TGTGCCAGCAGCTTGACCGGTGGGCCGGCAGATACGCAGTATTTT
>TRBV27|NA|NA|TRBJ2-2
CATAWGRNTGELFF
TGTGCCACCGCGTGGGGCCGAAACACCGGGGAGCTGTTTTTT
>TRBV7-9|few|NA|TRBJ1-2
CASSLCVANYGYTF
TGTGCCAGCAGCTTATGCGTGGCTAACTATGGCTACACCTTC
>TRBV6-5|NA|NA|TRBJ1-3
CASSYSFFGGNTIYF
TGTGCCAGCAGTTACTCGTTCTTCGGTGGAAACACCATATATTTT
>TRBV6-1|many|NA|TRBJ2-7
CASSFQQGSYEQYF
TGTGCCAGCAGTTTCCAACAGGGAAGCTACGAGCAGTACTTC
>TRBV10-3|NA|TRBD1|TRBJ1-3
CAIGTVEVSGNTIYF
TGTGCCATCGGGACAGTTGAAGTCTCTGGAAACACCATATATTTT
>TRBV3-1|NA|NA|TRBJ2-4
CASSQDAGNIQYF
TGTGCCAGCAGCCAAGATGCGGGAAACATTCAGTACTTC
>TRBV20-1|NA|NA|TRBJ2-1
CSARAQLGAEQFF
TGCAGTGCTAGAGCTCAACTCGGGGCCGAGCAGTTCTTC
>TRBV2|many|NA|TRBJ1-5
CASKGTYSNQPQHF
TGTGCCAGCAAAGGGACCTATAGCAATCAGCCCCAGCATTTT
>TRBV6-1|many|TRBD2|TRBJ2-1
CASSEQGASGYNEQFF
TGTGCCAGCAGTGAACAAGGAGCTAGCGGGTACAATGAGCAGTTCTTC
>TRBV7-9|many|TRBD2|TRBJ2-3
CASSFVGLTDTQYF
TGTGCCAGCAGCTTCGTGGGACTAACAGATACGCAGTATTTT
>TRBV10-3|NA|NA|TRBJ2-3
CAISGGTGSTDTQYF
TGTGCCATCAGTGGGGGGACGGGAAGCACAGATACGCAGTATTTT
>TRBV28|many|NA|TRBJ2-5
CASSPSSFWTPQYF
TGTGCCAGCAGTCCATCTAGCTTCTGGACGCCCCAGTACTTC
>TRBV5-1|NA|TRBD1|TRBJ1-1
CASSIRTGQATEAFF
TGCGCCAGCAGCATACGGACAGGGCAAGCAACTGAAGCTTTCTTT
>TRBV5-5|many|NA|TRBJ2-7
CASSIRYEQYF
TGTGCCAGCAGTATTCGCTACGAGCAGTACTTC
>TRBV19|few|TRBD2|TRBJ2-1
CASRTSGRNEQFF
TGTGCCAGCAGGACTAGCGGGAGAAATGAGCAGTTCTTC
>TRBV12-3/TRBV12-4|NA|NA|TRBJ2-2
CASIPDRNTGELFF
TGTGCCAGCATCCCGGACAGGAACACCGGGGAGCTGTTTTTT
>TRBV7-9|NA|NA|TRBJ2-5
CASSSRLEEETQYF
TGTGCCAGCAGCTCACGACTAGAGGAAGAGACCCAGTACTTC
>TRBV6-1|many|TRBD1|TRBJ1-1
CASMYRGGGTEAFF
TGTGCCAGCATGTACAGGGGAGGAGGTACTGAAGCTTTCTTT
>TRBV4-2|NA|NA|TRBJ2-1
CASSHSGHSYNEQFF
TGTGCCAGCAGCCACTCGGGCCACTCCTACAATGAGCAGTTCTTC
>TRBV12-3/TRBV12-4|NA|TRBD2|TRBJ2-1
CATGTSGDSKQFF
TGTGCCACCGGGACTAGCGGGGATTCGAAGCAGTTCTTC
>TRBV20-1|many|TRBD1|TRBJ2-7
CSARTGFNEQYF
TGCAGTGCGAGGACAGGGTTCAACGAGCAGTACTTC
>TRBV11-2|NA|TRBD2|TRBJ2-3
CASSLAGGRYTQYF
TGTGCCAGCAGCTTAGCGGGAGGGCGGTATACGCAGTATTTT
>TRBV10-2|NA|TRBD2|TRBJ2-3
CASIVAGGADTQYF
TGCGCCAGCATAGTAGCGGGGGGCGCAGATACGCAGTATTTT
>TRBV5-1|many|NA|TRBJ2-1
CASSSAIGENEQFF
TGCGCCAGCAGCTCGGCGATAGGGGAAAATGAGCAGTTCTTC
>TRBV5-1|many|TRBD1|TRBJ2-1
CASSQGAGNEQFF
TGCGCCAGCAGTCAGGGGGCAGGCAATGAGCAGTTCTTC
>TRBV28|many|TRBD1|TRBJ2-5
CASRDSLSSRETQYF
TGTGCCAGCCGGGACAGCCTCTCCAGCCGAGAGACCCAGTACTTC
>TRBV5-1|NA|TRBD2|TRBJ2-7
CASSDGGGSYEQYF
TGCGCCAGCAGCGACGGCGGGGGCTCCTACGAGCAGTACTTC
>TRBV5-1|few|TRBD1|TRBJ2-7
CASSPRGGQGFPKNAYEQYF
TGCGCCAGCAGCCCGAGGGGGGGACAGGGATTCCCAAAGAACGCCTACGAGCAGTACTTC
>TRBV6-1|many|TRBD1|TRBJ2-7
CASSSGTGTNFGYEQYF
TGTGCCAGCAGTTCCGGGACAGGGACCAACTTCGGTTACGAGCAGTACTTC
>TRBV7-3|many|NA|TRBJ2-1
CASSLNPGQSPYNEQFF
TGTGCCAGCAGCCTAAACCCGGGGCAGAGCCCCTACAATGAGCAGTTCTTC
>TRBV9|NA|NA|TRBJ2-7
CASSAPQGREQYF
TGTGCCAGCAGCGCTCCTCAGGGGCGGGAGCAGTACTTC
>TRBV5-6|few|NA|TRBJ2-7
CASSLPMGFGSGYEQYF
TGTGCCAGCAGCTTGCCAATGGGGTTTGGTTCGGGCTACGAGCAGTACTTC
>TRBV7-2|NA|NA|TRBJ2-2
CASSWEPPWGELFF
TGTGCCAGCAGCTGGGAACCCCCCTGGGGGGAGCTGTTTTTT
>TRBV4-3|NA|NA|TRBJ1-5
CASSQDGRDDQPQHF
TGCGCCAGCAGCCAAGACGGCAGGGATGATCAGCCCCAGCATTTT